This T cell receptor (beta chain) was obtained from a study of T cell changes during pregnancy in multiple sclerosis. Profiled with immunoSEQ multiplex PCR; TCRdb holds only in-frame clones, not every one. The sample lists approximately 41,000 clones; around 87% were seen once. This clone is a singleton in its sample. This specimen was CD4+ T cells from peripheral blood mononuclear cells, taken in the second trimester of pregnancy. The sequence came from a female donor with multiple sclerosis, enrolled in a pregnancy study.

The CDR3 is CASSLRDRLYNEQFF. The DNA of the CDR3 is TGTGCCAGCAGCCTTCGGGACAGATTGTACAATGAGCAGTTCTTC. The chain uses TRBV7-9 and TRBJ2-1; TRBD1 agrees at 7 bases. The germline gives CDR1 SEHNR, CDR2 FQNEAQ (reference sequence). There are 15 residues in the CDR3. The V and J ends lost 5 bases and 4 bases, in that order; junction bases with no gene match: 8.